Detailed here is one T cell receptor beta chain. V gave up 2 bases and J gave up 6 bases, with 13 bases separating them. Germline assignment: CDR1 SEHNR and CDR2 FQNEAQ (reference sequence). This CDR3 contains 14 residues. The sample is drawn from a study of control samples from healthy donors and cancer patients. Generated by immunoSEQ multiplex PCR, the TCRdb table keeps only in-frame clones and is missing some. This sample's clone table lists under 200,000 clones. The sample consisted of blood. V is TRBV7-9 and J is TRBJ1-2; D not resolved. The sequence derives from a woman aged 30 to 39 in good health. CDR3 region: CASSLIGGFHGYTF. The CDR3, as DNA: TGTGCCAGCAGCTTAATAGGAGGGTTCCATGGCTACACCTTC. Full variable domain (missing parts from reference TRBV7-9 and TRBJ1-2): DTGVSQNPRHKITKRGQNVTFRCDPISEHNRLYWYRQTLGQGPEFLTYFQNEAQLEKSRLLSDRFSAERPKGSFSTLEIQRTEQGDSAMYLCASSLIGGFHGYTFGSGTRLTVV.